These 20 T cell receptor beta chains originate from one sample sequenced in a study of T cells in Graves' hyperthyroidism and ophthalmopathy. RNA transcripts gave rise to amplified TCR beta CDR3 regions. A first-round RT-PCR of the TCR CDR3 used the HTBI primer set. TCRdb used MiXCR to reprocess the multiplex PCR reads, holding one entry per CDR3 protein. The sample contains around 500,000 distinct CDR3 sequences, about 16% of which appear only once. The sequenced sample was blood. These receptors were taken from a woman in her 30s with Graves' ophthalmopathy.

The chain carries TRBV7-2 and TRBJ1-5; a possible D gene is TRBD1 (5 bases). V lost 3 bases and J lost 7, with 13 bases in between. The CDR3 length is 14 residues. CDR1 SGHTA and CDR2 FQGNSA come from the germline V gene. In nucleotides, the CDR3 is TGTGCCAGCAGCTTTATCGGGGACGGCCAGCCCCAGCATTTT. It codes for CASSFIGDGQPQHF.

This clonotype was detected many times. The rearrangement links TRBV28 to TRBJ2-7; 8 bases fit TRBD2. The CDR3 sequence is 14 residues long. Germline values: CDR1 MDHEN, CDR2 SYDVKM. V was clipped by 3 bases and J by 5 bases; unmatched bases: 6. This CDR3 is CASSFVSRGDEQYF. The CDR3 DNA reads as TGTGCCAGCAGTTTTGTATCGCGGGGGGACGAGCAGTACTTC.

This rearrangement joins TRBV20-1 to TRBJ2-7; TRBD1 might be the D (7 bases). Between the trimmed V and J ends, which lost 0 bases and 6 bases, there was a span of 18 bases. Germline loops: CDR1 DFQATT, CDR2 SNEGSKA (reference sequence). The CDR3 has 15 residues. The DNA of the CDR3 is TGCAGTGCTAGAGATCGGCAGGGGGGTATGGTCGAGCAGTACTTC. This gives the protein CSARDRQGGMVEQYF.

The sample holds many counts of this clonotype. V gene TRBV5-1 combines with J gene TRBJ1-1; D remains unclear. V was pared by 1 base and J by 1 base, with 11 bases between. Germline values: CDR1 SGHRS, CDR2 YFSETQ. CDR3 length equals 15 residues. CDR3 sequence reads: CASSLRSTRNTEAFF. CDR3 in DNA: TGCGCCAGCAGCTTGAGGAGTACCCGGAACACTGAAGCTTTCTTT.

This clonotype was recorded a few times. The CDR3: CASSPPTEAFF. The CDR3 nucleotides are TGTGCCAGCAGTCCCCCCACTGAAGCTTTCTTT. V is TRBV28 and J is TRBJ1-1, with D uncertain. V was cut by 5 bases and J by 4 bases, with 5 bases left in between. The germline CDR1 and CDR2 sequences are MDHEN and SYDVKM. This CDR3 spans 11 amino acids.

This clonotype was picked up many times. CDR3 in DNA: TGCGCCAGCAGCAGCGGGAGAACCTACAATGAGCAGTTCTTC. Encoded protein: CASSSGRTYNEQFF. The rearrangement joins TRBV5-1 to TRBJ2-1; TRBD2 matches at 8 bases. CDR3 length equals 14 residues. V dropped 4 bases and J dropped 2; count of bases not matched to a gene: 2. The germline CDR1 and CDR2 sequences are SGHRS and YFSETQ.

This clonotype was observed a handful of times. CDR3 DNA: TGCAGCGTTGGGCGACCTGAAAAACTGTTTTTT. This gives the protein CSVGRPEKLFF. The V call is TRBV29-1, the J call TRBJ1-4; no clear D. The V end lost 4 bases, the J end lost 7 bases, and 7 bases lay between the germline ends. Per germline, CDR1 SQVTM and CDR2 ANQGSEA. CDR3 length equals 11 residues.

This clonotype was seen repeatedly, ten times or more. The CDR3 sequence is CAWSPGYGYTF. DNA for the CDR3: TGTGCCTGGAGTCCAGGTTACGGCTACACCTTC. The chain is built from TRBV30 and TRBJ1-2; no reliable D call. This CDR3 has 11 amino acids. V gave up 2 bases and J gave up 8 bases, with 9 bases separating them. From germline, CDR1 is GTSNPN and CDR2 SVGIG (reference sequence). The full variable domain, in which reference TRBV30 and TRBJ1-2 provide the parts outside the CDR3, is SQTIHQWPATLVQPVGSPLSLECTVEGTSNPNLYWYRQAAGRGLQLLFYSVGIGQISSEVPQNLSASRPQDRQFILSSKKLLLSDSGFYLCAWSPGYGYTFGSGTRLTVV.

The V and J genes are TRBV10-3 and TRBJ2-1; 10 nucleotides agree with TRBD2. The trim removed 3 bases at V and 6 bases at J, leaving 17 bases unmatched. The germline V gene has CDR1 ENHRY and CDR2 SYGVKD. This CDR3 spans 19 amino acids. The CDR3 sequence is CAISDFGTGSPSGSNEQFF. CDR3 bases: TGTGCCATCAGTGATTTCGGTACAGGGAGTCCTAGCGGGAGCAATGAGCAGTTCTTC.

The chain employs TRBV4-2 and TRBJ1-1; 8 bases fit TRBD1. Germline CDR1 reads LGHNA; CDR2 reads YNFKEQ. With V trimmed by 1 base and J by 4 bases, 5 bases remained unmatched. CDR3 size: 15 residues. The CDR3 bases are TGTGCCAGCAGCCAAGGTCAGGGGGCTTTCACTGAAGCTTTCTTT. This codes for CASSQGQGAFTEAFF.

The chain uses TRBV5-6 and TRBJ2-7; D gene uncertain. The CDR3 is 14 residues long. Germline CDR1 reads SGHDT; CDR2 reads YYEEEE. With 4 bases removed from V and 2 bases from J, the gap between germline ends came to 13 bases. The CDR3 DNA reads as TGTGCCAGCAGCCGCAAGGGTCCCCCCTACGAGCAGTACTTC. It yields the protein CASSRKGPPYEQYF.

The chain recombines TRBV4-1 with TRBJ2-1; TRBD2 matches 11 bases. This CDR3 spans 16 amino acids. J was trimmed by 7 bases and V by 3 bases; bases with no gene match: 8. From germline, CDR1 is MGHRA and CDR2 YSYEKL. This CDR3 is CASSHVTSGSKNEQFF. The CDR3 region has the DNA TGCGCCAGCAGCCACGTTACTAGCGGGAGTAAAAATGAGCAGTTCTTC.

The CDR3 DNA sequence: TGTGCCAGCAGTCTCCCACAGGGGGGGTACGAGCAGTACTTC. This sequence encodes CASSLPQGGYEQYF. The V and J genes are TRBV6-1 and TRBJ2-7, with a weak D call TRBD1 (8 bases). Germline V gene sequence: CDR1 MNHNS, CDR2 SASEGT. The CDR3 extends over 14 amino acids. V lost 5 bases and J lost 4, with 15 bases in between.

There are many counts of this clonotype. This chain joins TRBV6-2 or TRBV6-3 and TRBJ2-1, with TRBD2 matching over 10 bases. The CDR3 has 15 residues. CDR1 is MNHEY and CDR2 is SVGEGT in the germline V gene. The J segment lost 9 bases and the V segment lost 6 bases, leaving 11 bases of the junction unmatched. CDR3 bases: TGTGCCAGCAGCAGGAGCGGGAGGGGATTGGGTGAGCAGTTCTTC. Its protein is CASSRSGRGLGEQFF.

This clonotype has at least ten counts. This chain connects TRBV12-3 or TRBV12-4 to TRBJ2-5; TRBD2 aligns across 14 bases. CDR3 length: 17 amino acids. The V segment lost 3 bases and the J segment 4 bases; nucleotides outside the gene matches: 7. CDR3 bases: TGTGCCAGCAGTTTTAAGGGACTAGCGGGAGTGAGAGAGACCCAGTACTTC. This translates into CASSFKGLAGVRETQYF.

The chain links TRBV6-1 to TRBJ1-1; D call uncertain. The germline V and J ends were trimmed by 7 bases and 0 bases, with 18 bases remaining between them. CDR3 length: 16 residues. The germline V gene encodes CDR1 MNHNS and CDR2 SASEGT. This chain's CDR3 is CASKPRGFWMNTEAFF. The CDR3 nucleotides read TGTGCCAGCAAGCCACGGGGTTTCTGGATGAACACTGAAGCTTTCTTT.

Points on this clonotype: A much larger clone sits a single nucleotide away, making a read error possible. The chain employs TRBV6-1 and TRBJ2-1; TRBD2 matches 9 bases. The closer fit of TRBJ2-7 to the DNA end suggests the J call may be wrong. This CDR3 contains 16 residues. Per the germline V gene, CDR1 is MNHNS and CDR2 is SASEGT. CDR3 sequence: CASSPRSSGIYNEQYF. Here the CDR3 DNA reads TGTGCCAGCAGTCCTAGATCTAGCGGGATTTACAATGAGCAGTACTTC.

This clonotype was seen ten or more times. The rearrangement links TRBV28 to TRBJ1-2, with no clear D. The CDR3 contains 12 residues. V dropped 8 bases and J dropped 2 bases, with 9 bases sitting between them. From germline, CDR1 is MDHEN and CDR2 SYDVKM. This CDR3 is CASGNKNYGYTF. For the CDR3, the DNA is TGTGCCAGCGGAAATAAGAACTATGGCTACACCTTC.

V is TRBV20-1 and J is TRBJ2-7; perhaps TRBD2 as D (6 bases). Germline lookup yields CDR1 DFQATT and CDR2 SNEGSKA (reference sequence). The CDR3 sequence is 14 residues long. V was trimmed by 3 bases and J by 2 bases, leaving 14 bases between them. As DNA, the CDR3 is TGCAGTGCTAGGGGTGGCGGGGCAGCCTACGAGCAGTACTTC. Translated, it gives CSARGGGAAYEQYF.

V and J are TRBV27 and TRBJ2-7; 9 nucleotides match TRBD2. This CDR3 has 14 amino acids. Trimming removed 4 bases from V and 4 bases from J; junction bases left unmatched: 5. Germline-derived CDR1 and CDR2 are MNHEY and SMNVEV (reference sequence). Here the CDR3 reads CASSSVREGYEQYF. CDR3 DNA: TGTGCCAGCAGTTCCGTGCGGGAGGGGTACGAGCAGTACTTC.